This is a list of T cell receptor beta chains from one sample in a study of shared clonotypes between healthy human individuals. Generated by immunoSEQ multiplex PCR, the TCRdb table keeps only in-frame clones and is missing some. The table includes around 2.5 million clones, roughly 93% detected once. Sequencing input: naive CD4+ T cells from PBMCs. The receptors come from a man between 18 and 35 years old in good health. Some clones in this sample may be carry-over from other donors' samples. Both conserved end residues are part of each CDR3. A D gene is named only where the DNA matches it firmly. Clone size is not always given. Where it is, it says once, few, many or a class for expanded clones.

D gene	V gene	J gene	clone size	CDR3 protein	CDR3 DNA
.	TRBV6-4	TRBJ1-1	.	CASKAGANTEAFF	TGTGCCAGCAAGGCAGGGGCGAACACTGAAGCTTTCTTT
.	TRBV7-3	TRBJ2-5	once	CASSLAGTETQYF	TGTGCCAGCAGCTTGGCAGGGACGGAGACCCAGTACTTC
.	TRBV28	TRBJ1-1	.	CAHRGAGSSTEAFF	TGTGCCCACCGGGGGGCAGGGTCGTCCACTGAAGCTTTCTTT
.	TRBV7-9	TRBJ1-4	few	CASSSSGTEKLFF	TGTGCCAGCAGCTCCTCCGGGACTGAAAAACTGTTTTTT
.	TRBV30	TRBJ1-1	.	CAWSQGRNTEAFF	TGTGCCTGGAGTCAGGGCCGGAACACTGAAGCTTTCTTT
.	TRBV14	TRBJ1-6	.	CASSQEFGESHF	TGTGCCAGCAGCCAAGAGTTTGGGGAGTCCCACTTT
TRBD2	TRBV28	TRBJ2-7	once	CASSLVQREGPGEQYF	TGTGCCAGCAGCTTGGTTCAGCGGGAGGGCCCTGGCGAGCAGTACTTC
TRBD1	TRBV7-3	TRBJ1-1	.	CASSLGQGAANAFF	TGTGCCAGCAGCTTAGGACAGGGGGCGGCAAATGCTTTCTTT
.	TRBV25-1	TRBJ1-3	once	CASSDGSGGNTIYF	TGTGCCAGCAGTGACGGCTCCGGTGGAAACACCATATATTTT
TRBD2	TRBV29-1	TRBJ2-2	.	CSASTGAGGANTGELFF	TGCAGCGCTAGTACCGGGGCGGGAGGAGCGAACACCGGGGAGCTGTTTTTT
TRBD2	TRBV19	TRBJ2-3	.	CASSTSGLGADTQYF	TGTGCCAGTAGTACCTCGGGACTAGGGGCAGATACGCAGTATTTT
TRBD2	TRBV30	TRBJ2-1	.	CAWSGLAGASTNEQFF	TGTGCCTGGAGTGGACTAGCGGGAGCCAGTACCAATGAGCAGTTCTTC
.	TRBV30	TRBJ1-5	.	CAWSVLQENQPQHF	TGTGCCTGGAGTGTATTGCAGGAGAATCAGCCCCAGCATTTT
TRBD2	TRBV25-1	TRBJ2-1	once	CASSGTSSYNEQFF	TGTGCCAGCAGCGGGACTAGTTCATACAATGAGCAGTTCTTC
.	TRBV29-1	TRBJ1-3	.	CSVGRSSGNTIYF	TGCAGCGTTGGCAGGTCATCTGGAAACACCATATATTTT
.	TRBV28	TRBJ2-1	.	CASRGMAFKSYNEQFF	TGTGCCAGCAGGGGGATGGCCTTTAAGTCCTACAATGAGCAGTTCTTC
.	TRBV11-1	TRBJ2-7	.	CASSRNPRASYEQYF	TGTGCCAGCAGCCGAAACCCCAGGGCCTCCTACGAGCAGTACTTC
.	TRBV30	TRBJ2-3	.	CAWNRGGTDTQYF	TGTGCCTGGAATAGGGGGGGCACAGATACGCAGTATTTT
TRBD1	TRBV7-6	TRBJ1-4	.	CASSLYRGRPNEKLFF	TGTGCCAGCAGCCTCTACAGGGGGCGGCCTAATGAAAAACTGTTTTTT
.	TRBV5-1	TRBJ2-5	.	CASSSEGWAGRETQYF	TGCGCCAGCAGCTCCGAGGGGTGGGCGGGAAGAGAGACCCAGTACTTC
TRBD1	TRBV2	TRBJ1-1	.	CASSPDRLTEAFF	TGTGCCAGCAGTCCGGACAGGTTAACTGAAGCTTTCTTT
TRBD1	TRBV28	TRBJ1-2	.	CASSWTGYGYTF	TGTGCCAGCAGCTGGACAGGCTATGGCTACACCTTC
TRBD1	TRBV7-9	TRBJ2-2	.	CASSFGTGVLTGELFF	TGTGCCAGCAGCTTTGGGACAGGGGTCTTGACCGGGGAGCTGTTTTTT
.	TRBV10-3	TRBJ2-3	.	CAISPPGDTQYF	TGTGCCATCAGCCCACCCGGGGATACGCAGTATTTT
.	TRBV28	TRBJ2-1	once	CASTPSRGLGSEQFF	TGTGCCAGCACCCCTTCCCGGGGACTGGGGAGTGAGCAGTTCTTC
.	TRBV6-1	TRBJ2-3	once	CASTRARRSTDTQYF	TGTGCCAGCACCCGAGCGCGCCGGAGCACAGATACGCAGTATTTT
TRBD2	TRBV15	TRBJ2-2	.	CATSNEREYTGELFF	TGTGCCACCAGCAACGAGCGGGAGTACACCGGGGAGCTGTTTTTT
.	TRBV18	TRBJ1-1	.	CASSPRVLVTEAFF	TGTGCCAGCTCACCACGGGTCCTGGTGACTGAAGCTTTCTTT
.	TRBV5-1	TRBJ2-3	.	CASSMGLGTDTQYF	TGCGCCAGCAGCATGGGACTCGGCACAGATACGCAGTATTTT